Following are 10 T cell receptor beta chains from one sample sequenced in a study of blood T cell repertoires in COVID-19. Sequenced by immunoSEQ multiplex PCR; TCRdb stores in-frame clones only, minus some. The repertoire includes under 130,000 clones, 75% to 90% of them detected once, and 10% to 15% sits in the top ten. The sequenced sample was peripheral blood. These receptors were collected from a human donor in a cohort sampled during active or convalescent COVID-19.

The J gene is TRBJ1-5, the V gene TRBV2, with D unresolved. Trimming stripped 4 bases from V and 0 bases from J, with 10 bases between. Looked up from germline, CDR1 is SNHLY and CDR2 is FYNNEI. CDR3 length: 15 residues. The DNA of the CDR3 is TGTGCCAGCAGTGTTGAACAGTATAGCAATCAGCCCCAGCATTTT. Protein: CASSVEQYSNQPQHF.

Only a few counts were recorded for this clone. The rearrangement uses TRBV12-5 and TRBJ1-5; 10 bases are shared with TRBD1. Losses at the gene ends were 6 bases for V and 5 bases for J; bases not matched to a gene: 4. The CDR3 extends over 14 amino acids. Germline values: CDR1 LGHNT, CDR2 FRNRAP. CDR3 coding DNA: TGTGCTAGTGGGGCCGGGACAGGGGATCAGCCCCAGCATTTT. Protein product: CASGAGTGDQPQHF.

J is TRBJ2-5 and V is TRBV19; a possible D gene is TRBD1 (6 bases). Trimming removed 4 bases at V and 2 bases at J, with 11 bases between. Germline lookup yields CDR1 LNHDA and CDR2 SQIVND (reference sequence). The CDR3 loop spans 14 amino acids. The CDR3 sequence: CASSRGDKQETQYF. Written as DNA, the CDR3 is TGTGCCAGTAGTAGAGGGGACAAACAAGAGACCCAGTACTTC.

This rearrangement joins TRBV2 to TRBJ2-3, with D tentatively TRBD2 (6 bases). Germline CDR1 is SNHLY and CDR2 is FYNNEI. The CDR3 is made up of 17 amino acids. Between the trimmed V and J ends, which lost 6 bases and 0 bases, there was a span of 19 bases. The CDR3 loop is CASRLSKDYHSTDTQYF. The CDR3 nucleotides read TGTGCCAGCAGGCTCTCCAAGGACTACCATAGCACAGATACGCAGTATTTT.

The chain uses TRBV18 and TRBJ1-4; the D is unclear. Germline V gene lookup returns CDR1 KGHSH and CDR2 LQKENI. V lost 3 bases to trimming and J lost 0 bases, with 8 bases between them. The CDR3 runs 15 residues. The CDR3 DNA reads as TGTGCCAGCTCACCGCGAGTTCCAACTAATGAAAAACTGTTTTTT. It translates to CASSPRVPTNEKLFF.

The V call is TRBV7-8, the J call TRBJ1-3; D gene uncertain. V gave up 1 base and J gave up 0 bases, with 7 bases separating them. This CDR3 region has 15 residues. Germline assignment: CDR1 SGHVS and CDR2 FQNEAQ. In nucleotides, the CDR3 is TGTGCCAGCAGCTTAGGCTCTACCTCTGGAAACACCATATATTTT. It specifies CASSLGSTSGNTIYF.

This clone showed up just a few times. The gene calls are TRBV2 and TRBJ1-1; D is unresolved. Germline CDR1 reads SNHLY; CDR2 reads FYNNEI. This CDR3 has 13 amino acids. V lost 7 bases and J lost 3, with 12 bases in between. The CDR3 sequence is CASNQAEDTEAFF. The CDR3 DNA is TGTGCCAGCAATCAGGCGGAGGACACTGAAGCTTTCTTT.

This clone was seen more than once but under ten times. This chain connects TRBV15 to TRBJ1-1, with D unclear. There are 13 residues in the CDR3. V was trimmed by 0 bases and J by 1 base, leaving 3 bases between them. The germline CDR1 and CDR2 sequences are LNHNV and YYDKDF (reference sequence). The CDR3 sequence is CATSREANTEAFF. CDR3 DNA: TGTGCCACCAGCAGAGAGGCGAACACTGAAGCTTTCTTT.

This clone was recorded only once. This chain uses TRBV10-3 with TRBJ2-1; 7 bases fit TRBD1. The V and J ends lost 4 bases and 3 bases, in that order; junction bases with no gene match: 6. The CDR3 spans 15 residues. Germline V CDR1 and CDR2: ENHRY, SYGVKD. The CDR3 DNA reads TGTGCCATCAGTGGACAGGGCAACAGCTACAATGAGCAGTTCTTC. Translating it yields CAISGQGNSYNEQFF.

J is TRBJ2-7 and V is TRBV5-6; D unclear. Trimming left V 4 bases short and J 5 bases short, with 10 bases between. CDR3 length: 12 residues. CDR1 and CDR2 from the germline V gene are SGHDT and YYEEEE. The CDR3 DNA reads TGTGCCAGCAGCGTGGGTCTTCACGAGCAGTACTTC. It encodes CASSVGLHEQYF.